This T cell receptor (beta chain) was sequenced in a study of blood T cell repertoires in COVID-19. Overall study context: PBMCs, B-cell-depleted T cells, or T cells provided the cDNA or gDNA that made up the material.

In the original analysis: For nucleated cells, counts were estimated from reference gene primer amplification. The data were produced by immunoSEQ multiplex PCR, yet TCRdb's version contains in-frame clones alone and is incomplete. That table supplies the V and J calls and clone size; D and trimming were determined from the DNA. The table has 100,000 or so clones, over 75% seen once. Trimming pared 1 base from V and 5 bases from J, leaving 5 bases between. Germline CDR1 is LGHDT and CDR2 is YNNKEL (reference sequence). The CDR3 extends over 12 amino acids. Input material: peripheral blood. This rearrangement joins TRBV3-1 (or the pseudogene TRBV3-2) to TRBJ2-5; D remains unclear. The clonotype originates from an elderly woman with acute or convalescent COVID-19. This CDR3 reads CASSQVGETQYF. The CDR3, as DNA: TGTGCCAGCAGCCAAGTCGGGGAGACCCAGTACTTC.